Following are 30 T cell receptor beta chains from one sample sequenced in a study of cytomegalovirus exposure and HLA in healthy donors (dated by TCRdb to 2016 to 2017). To prepare the library, the immunoSEQ multiplex PCR assay was applied. For the multiplex PCR, a mixture combining 60 forward primers for TCR Vbeta segments and 13 reverse primers for TCR Jbeta segments was used. This immuneACCESS table, as held by TCRdb, lists in-frame sequences with V and J called but not all clones. Of the missing ones, under half trace to an unresolved V gene in checked studies; the others have no known cause. The sample table shows some 110,000 clones, and about four fifths are seen once. The top ten hold around 4.9% of the sample. Specimen: PBMCs. Receptors were obtained from a young man in good health and CMV-seropositive.

In this sample, this clone turned up many times. J is TRBJ1-1 and V is TRBV29-1; D perhaps matches TRBD1 (5 bases). The CDR3 is 15 residues long. Deletions cut 6 bases from V and 4 bases from J, with 21 bases between. Germline loops: CDR1 SQVTM, CDR2 ANQGSEA. The CDR3 coding sequence is TGCAGCGTCCCGAAGGGGATTTGGGTGGGCACTGAAGCTTTCTTT. Its translation: CSVPKGIWVGTEAFF. Variable domain in full (rest from reference TRBV29-1 and TRBJ1-1): SAVISQKPSRDICQRGTSLTIQCQVDSQVTMMFWYRQQPGQSLTLIATANQGSEATYESGFVIDKFPISRPNLTFSTLTVSNMSPEDSSIYLCSVPKGIWVGTEAFFGQGTRLTVV.

Concerning this clone itself: A read error is likely here: a far larger clone is one base away. The rearrangement links TRBV10-2 to TRBJ2-7, with D perhaps matching TRBD2 (6 bases). Trimming cost V 8 bases and J 3 bases, with 17 bases left between them. The CDR3 has 14 amino acids. Germline V gene data show CDR1 as WSHSY and CDR2 as SAAADI. The CDR3 nucleotides read TGCGCCAGCGGCCCAACGGGACTCATCTACGAGCAGTACTTC. This encodes CASGPTGLIYEQYF.

The chain uses TRBV27 and TRBJ1-2; D is possibly TRBD1 (6 bases). V lost 3 bases to trimming and J lost 6 bases, with 11 bases between them. From germline, CDR1 is MNHEY and CDR2 SMNVEV (reference sequence). The length of the CDR3 is 13 residues. The CDR3 bases are TGTGCCAGCAGTTTCAACAGGGAACATGGCTACACCTTC. This translates into CASSFNREHGYTF.

The CDR3 is CASSVGTSGGAYEQYF. CDR3 DNA sequence: TGTGCCAGCAGCGTAGGAACTAGCGGGGGGGCCTACGAGCAGTACTTC. The rearrangement uses TRBV9 and TRBJ2-7; 13 bases line up with TRBD2. V shed 0 bases and J 2 bases; nucleotides not matched to a gene: 2. Germline V gene sequence: CDR1 SGDLS, CDR2 YYNGEE. The CDR3 contains 16 residues.

The gene calls are TRBV7-9 and TRBJ2-3, with D possibly TRBD1 on 6 matching bases. V lost 5 bases and J 3 bases, leaving 6 bases between the germline ends. The germline V gene encodes CDR1 SEHNR and CDR2 FQNEAQ (reference sequence). CDR3 length: 12 residues. CDR3 sequence: CASSQGTDTQYF. In nucleotides, the CDR3 is TGTGCCAGCAGCCAGGGGACAGATACGCAGTATTTT.

V usage is TRBV5-4 and J usage is TRBJ1-1; the D gene is possibly TRBD1 (5 bases). The CDR3 has 15 residues. Between the trimmed V and J ends, which lost 2 bases and 1 base, there was a span of 12 bases. Per germline, CDR1 SGHNT and CDR2 YYREEE (reference sequence). CDR3 sequence reads: CASSFVMGQNTEAFF. In nucleotides, the CDR3 is TGTGCCAGCAGCTTTGTTATGGGGCAGAACACTGAAGCTTTCTTT.

The chain couples TRBV30 to TRBJ1-2; 9 nucleotides match TRBD1. The ends lost 3 bases at V and 10 bases at J; junction bases unmatched: 9. Germline V gives CDR1 GTSNPN, CDR2 SVGIG (reference sequence). The CDR3 spans 13 residues. DNA for the CDR3: TGTGCCTGGAGCCCTAGTGGGACAGGGTTCTACACCTTC. Translation gives CAWSPSGTGFYTF.

The rearrangement uses TRBV6-1 and TRBJ2-7; D is unclear. The CDR3 is 13 amino acids. V gave up 5 bases and J gave up 0 bases, with 8 bases separating them. The V gene's germline CDR1 is MNHNS and CDR2 SASEGT. The CDR3 coding sequence is TGTGCCAGCAGTTATCGAGGCTCCTACGAGCAGTACTTC. This translates into CASSYRGSYEQYF.

The chain combines TRBV5-6 with TRBJ2-2; D is possibly TRBD1 (6 bases). The CDR3 runs 18 residues. Trimming removed 4 bases at V and 3 bases at J, with 22 bases between. Germline V gives CDR1 SGHDT, CDR2 YYEEEE. Here the CDR3 reads CASSVSVRGRVYTGELFF. As DNA, the CDR3 is TGTGCCAGCAGCGTATCTGTCAGGGGTCGGGTATACACCGGGGAGCTGTTTTTT.

V and J are TRBV5-1 and TRBJ1-1, with D perhaps matching TRBD1 (6 bases). This CDR3 has 15 amino acids. The germline V and J ends were trimmed by 0 bases and 1 base, with 10 bases remaining between them. Germline loops: CDR1 SGHRS, CDR2 YFSETQ. The CDR3 loop is CASSLAGQQNTEAFF. Written as DNA, the CDR3 is TGCGCCAGCAGCTTGGCAGGACAGCAGAACACTGAAGCTTTCTTT. Variable domain in full (rest from reference TRBV5-1 and TRBJ1-1): KAGVTQTPRYLIKTRGQQVTLSCSPISGHRSVSWYQQTPGQGLQFLFEYFSETQRNKGNFPGRFSGRQFSNSRSEMNVSTLELGDSALYLCASSLAGQQNTEAFFGQGTRLTVV.

V is TRBV19 and J is TRBJ1-5; D is perhaps TRBD1 (5 bases). Between the trimmed V and J ends, which lost 3 bases and 5 bases, there was a span of 8 bases. From germline, CDR1 is LNHDA and CDR2 SQIVND (reference sequence). The CDR3 is 13 residues long. CDR3 region: CASSMGRDQPQHF. CDR3 DNA: TGTGCCAGTAGTATGGGCAGGGATCAGCCCCAGCATTTT. Filled out from reference TRBV19 and TRBJ1-5, the complete variable domain reads DGGITQSPKYLFRKEGQNVTLSCEQNLNHDAMYWYRQDPGQGLRLIYYSQIVNDFQKGDIAEGYSVSREKKESFPLTVTSAQKNPTAFYLCASSMGRDQPQHFGDGTRLSIL.

This clone has only a few counts. The V call is TRBV4-3, the J call TRBJ2-2, with D maybe TRBD1 (5 bases). The CDR3 consists of 15 residues. Trimming pared 1 base from V and 3 bases from J, leaving 9 bases between. Germline V gene data show CDR1 as LGHNA and CDR2 as YSLEER. The CDR3 bases are TGCGCCAGCAGCCAAGGGCAGGGCGACACCGGGGAGCTGTTTTTT. It is translated as CASSQGQGDTGELFF.

V is TRBV5-1 and J is TRBJ1-1, with D possibly being TRBD1 (5 bases). The length of the CDR3 is 14 residues. Germline CDR1 reads SGHRS; CDR2 reads YFSETQ. V lost 0 bases and J 2 bases, leaving 8 bases between the germline ends. The CDR3 is CASSLVQANTEAFF. The CDR3 DNA is TGCGCCAGCAGCTTGGTACAGGCCAACACTGAAGCTTTCTTT.

The V gene is TRBV6-5, the J gene TRBJ1-1; tentatively, D is TRBD1 (6 bases). V was pared by 9 bases and J by 10 bases, with 21 bases between. The germline V gene has CDR1 MNHEY and CDR2 SVGAGI. The CDR3 length is 13 residues. CDR3 sequence: CASGPQTTGSAFF. The CDR3 coding sequence is TGTGCCAGTGGACCCCAAACAACAGGGTCAGCTTTCTTT.

This rearrangement joins TRBV5-4 to TRBJ1-2; weak D call: TRBD1 (6 bases). Germline values: CDR1 SGHNT, CDR2 YYREEE (reference sequence). The CDR3 has 13 residues. The V end was cut by 4 bases, the J end by 8 bases, with 15 bases between. The CDR3 loop is CASSGGGLGGYTF. CDR3 nucleotide sequence: TGTGCCAGCAGCGGCGGGGGGCTGGGAGGCTACACCTTC. Variable domain in full (rest from reference TRBV5-4 and TRBJ1-2): ETGVTQSPTHLIKTRGQQVTLRCSSQSGHNTVSWYQQALGQGPQFIFQYYREEENGRGNFPPRFSGLQFPNYSSELNVNALELDDSALYLCASSGGGLGGYTFGSGTRLTVV.

The rearrangement joins TRBV5-1 to TRBJ2-3; D ambiguous. Per the germline V gene, CDR1 is SGHRS and CDR2 is YFSETQ. The CDR3 is 16 residues long. Deletions cut 0 bases from V and 1 base from J, with 12 bases between. The DNA of the CDR3 is TGCGCCAGCAGCTTGGACCCAAACTCTCGCACAGATACGCAGTATTTT. Encoded protein: CASSLDPNSRTDTQYF.

The chain carries TRBV6-6 and TRBJ2-5; 9 nucleotides match TRBD1. V was clipped by 6 bases and J by 0 bases; unmatched bases: 8. Germline CDR1 and CDR2: MNHNY and SVGAGI (reference sequence). The CDR3 contains 16 residues. CDR3 residues: CASRRRDRENQETQYF. The CDR3 region has the DNA TGTGCCAGCAGGAGGAGGGACAGGGAAAACCAAGAGACCCAGTACTTC.

In regard to this clone: Without the conserved terminal phenylalanine or tryptophan, this CDR3 likely stems from a read error. DNA for the CDR3: TGTGCCAGCGGCTTACAAGGGACATCCTACGAGCAGTACCTC. Its protein is CASGLQGTSYEQYL. The V and J genes are TRBV7-9 and TRBJ2-7, with TRBD1 as a possible D gene (6 bases). Germline CDR1 and CDR2: SEHNR and FQNEAQ (reference sequence). The CDR3 is 14 residues long.

This clone was observed a handful of times. CDR3 residues: CSVVGRGQQYGYTF. The CDR3 DNA reads TGCAGCGTTGTCGGACGGGGACAGCAATATGGCTACACCTTC. J is TRBJ1-2 and V is TRBV29-1; 7 bases line up with TRBD1. The CDR3 is made up of 14 amino acids. Germline CDR1 and CDR2: SQVTM and ANQGSEA. V dropped 4 bases and J dropped 5; count of bases not matched to a gene: 10. Full variable domain (outside the CDR3, taken from reference TRBV29-1 and TRBJ1-2): SAVISQKPSRDICQRGTSLTIQCQVDSQVTMMFWYRQQPGQSLTLIATANQGSEATYESGFVIDKFPISRPNLTFSTLTVSNMSPEDSSIYLCSVVGRGQQYGYTFGSGTRLTVV.

V is TRBV5-6 and J is TRBJ2-7; TRBD1 might be the D (6 bases). This CDR3 region has 14 residues. Trimming left V 3 bases short and J 1 base short, with 11 bases between. Germline assignment: CDR1 SGHDT and CDR2 YYEEEE. CDR3 sequence reads: CASSSRTDSYEQYF. In nucleotides, the CDR3 is TGTGCCAGCAGCTCCCGGACAGATTCCTACGAGCAGTACTTC.

The chain has TRBV25-1 and TRBJ2-3, with 8 bases fitting TRBD2. There are 15 residues in the CDR3. V was clipped by 2 bases and J by 1 base; unmatched bases: 2. CDR1 and CDR2 from the germline V gene are MGHDK and SYGVNS. CDR3 sequence (DNA): TGTGCCAGCAGTGAAAGTAGCGGGGGCACAGATACGCAGTATTTT. It specifies CASSESSGGTDTQYF.

This chain joins TRBV9 and TRBJ2-2; the D is unclear. This CDR3 has 14 residues. Between the trimmed V and J ends, which lost 4 bases and 5 bases, there was a span of 12 bases. Germline V gene lookup returns CDR1 SGDLS and CDR2 YYNGEE. CDR3 coding DNA: TGTGCCAGCAGCTTCACCTCGGGTACCGGGGAGCTGTTTTTT. This sequence encodes CASSFTSGTGELFF. The whole variable domain, filled in from reference TRBV9 and TRBJ2-2, reads DSGVTQTPKHLITATGQRVTLRCSPRSGDLSVYWYQQSLDQGLQFLIQYYNGEERAKGNILERFSAQQFPDLHSELNLSSLELGDSALYFCASSFTSGTGELFFGEGSRLTVL.

The chain couples TRBV13 to TRBJ2-3; 14 nucleotides match TRBD2. Germline CDR1 reads PRHDT; CDR2 reads FYEKMQ (reference sequence). The CDR3 is 15 amino acids. V shed 5 bases, J shed 7 bases, and the junction held 5 bases outside the gene matches. The CDR3 is CASSPGTSGGNTQYF. In nucleotides, the CDR3 is TGTGCCAGCAGCCCCGGGACTAGCGGGGGCAATACGCAGTATTTT.

V usage is TRBV27 and J usage is TRBJ1-2; 8 nucleotides line up with TRBD1. Per the germline V gene, CDR1 is MNHEY and CDR2 is SMNVEV (reference sequence). V was clipped by 6 bases and J by 4 bases; unmatched bases: 7. This CDR3 comprises 14 residues. CDR3 protein: CASSNDRGGYGYTF. CDR3 nucleotides: TGTGCCAGCAGCAATGACAGGGGTGGCTATGGCTACACCTTC.

V and J are TRBV7-9 and TRBJ2-7, with 8 bases aligning to TRBD1. CDR3 length: 16 amino acids. V trimming: 0 bases; J trimming: 1 base; junction bases outside the gene matches: 5. CDR1 and CDR2 (germline): SEHNR, FQNEAQ (reference sequence). The CDR3 loop reads CASSLASTGVSYEQYF. CDR3 in DNA: TGTGCCAGCAGCTTAGCCTCGACAGGGGTGTCCTACGAGCAGTACTTC.

The V and J genes are TRBV28 and TRBJ1-1; D is unclear. This CDR3 comprises 15 residues. Germline CDR1 and CDR2: MDHEN and SYDVKM. V was shortened by 0 bases and J by 1 base, with 9 bases between the two germline ends. The CDR3 nucleotides are TGTGCCAGCAGTTTATGGAGCAGACAGAACACTGAAGCTTTCTTT. This gives the protein CASSLWSRQNTEAFF.

DNA of the CDR3: TGTGCCAGCAGCCTACTTTACGAGCAGTACTTC. Translating it yields CASSLLYEQYF. The J gene is TRBJ2-7, the V gene TRBV9, with unresolved D. Trimming stripped 4 bases from V and 4 bases from J, with 6 bases between. Looked up from germline, CDR1 is SGDLS and CDR2 is YYNGEE. The CDR3 spans 11 residues.

V is TRBV19 and J is TRBJ2-3, with D maybe TRBD2 (6 bases). This CDR3 is 14 amino acids long. The V end was cut by 7 bases, the J end by 3 bases, with 14 bases between. The germline V gene encodes CDR1 LNHDA and CDR2 SQIVND (reference sequence). The CDR3 nucleotides are TGTGCCAGTAAACGGGAGAAGGTAACAGATACGCAGTATTTT. Protein: CASKREKVTDTQYF. Complete variable domain (other parts from reference TRBV19 and TRBJ2-3): DGGITQSPKYLFRKEGQNVTLSCEQNLNHDAMYWYRQDPGQGLRLIYYSQIVNDFQKGDIAEGYSVSREKKESFPLTVTSAQKNPTAFYLCASKREKVTDTQYFGPGTRLTVL.

V gene TRBV6-6 combines with J gene TRBJ1-2, with no clear D. Trimming shortened V by 6 bases and J by 7 bases, and 21 bases separated the two germline ends. The germline gives CDR1 MNHNY, CDR2 SVGAGI (reference sequence). The CDR3 is made up of 15 amino acids. The CDR3 DNA reads as TGTGCCAGCAGACACGGGTTCCGGGAACGGGCTGGCTACACCTTC. Translation gives CASRHGFRERAGYTF.

Notes on this clone: Compared with germline, one end of the junction differs, possibly owing to a read error. The chain uses TRBV7-3 and TRBJ2-4; TRBD1 aligns across 8 bases. From germline, CDR1 is SGHTA and CDR2 FQGTGA. The CDR3 covers 13 residues. The CDR3 coding sequence is TGTTCCAGCAGCTTAGGACAGGGAAACATTCAGTACTTC. Translating it yields CSSSLGQGNIQYF.